The subject of this entry is one TCR beta chain. Its antigen is currently not known. Per-base quality was not reported, and no clone a single base away is much larger than it. The sample is drawn from a study of cytomegalovirus exposure and HLA in healthy donors (dated by TCRdb to about 2017). For the wider study: An earlier analysis of several hundred of the donors reported 250 to 350 Gb of sequence data and approximately 120 million unique TCR beta sequences obtained from around 190 million T cells. Typing coverage differed by locus: A, B, C, DRB1 and DQB1 were typed in roughly 620-640 donors, DQA1 in about 510, DPA1 in some 610, and DPB1 in around 440. In a later genetic analysis, genome-wide SNP genotypes for about 55% of the roughly 670 donors were used, and that subset was treated as a discovery cohort. The T cell repertoires of 700 or so subjects were profiled by immunosequencing and related to cytomegalovirus serostatus. All discovery cohort repertoires had been generated using a single sequencing platform. Among about 400 genotyped donors of the cohort, an average of around 250,000 unique TCR beta nucleotide sequences was sequenced per donor, of which approximately 19% were non-productive. About 300 gigabases of sequencing data and around 88 million unique TCR sequences made up an early release that covered several hundred HLA-typed donors. Donor age, sex, ethnicity and CMV serostatus were compiled together with the repertoire data. The study was designed to test whether signatures of past pathogen exposure could be identified by cataloging public T cell receptors. In a later analysis, previously published TCR beta repertoires from 600 to 850 donors were re-analyzed and high-resolution HLA genotyping was added so that TCR occurrence patterns could be studied. To predict cytomegalovirus infection status, the study brought together high-throughput TCR immunosequencing, statistical association of individual TCRs with disease status, and machine learning. About 5 DR-DQ haplotypes were handled as single units for association and clustering, since linkage in the cohort was strong. In an earlier analysis of a few hundred of the donors, high-throughput TCR beta sequencing was used to judge whether each TCR beta V gene segment behaved as functional or pseudogenic. Of the roughly 390 genotyped donors, 65% to 90% fell in the genetic ancestry cluster associated with self-reported Caucasian donors. Rather than drawing on any new phenotypic data, the later analysis identified candidate immune exposures from TCR beta sequences and the way those sequences occurred across donors. Class I and class II HLA loci were covered by the typing at four-digit resolution. Along with the approximately 700-subject first cohort, a separate validation cohort of over 90 different subjects was used.

Library method: the immunoSEQ multiplex PCR assay. For the multiplex PCR, a mixture combining 60 forward primers for TCR Vbeta segments and 13 reverse primers for TCR Jbeta segments was used. The CDR3 region of rearranged TCR beta genes was amplified from genomic DNA with a multiplex PCR assay. On the Illumina HiSeq System, the amplified TCR beta libraries were sequenced as 87-base-pair reads. For the original study's pipeline: A later analysis counted approximately 76 million unique TCR beta chains across the 650 to 800 repertoires, and approximately 11 million of these chains were shared by at least two donors. Raw reads were error-corrected and collapsed into unique sequences by a nearest-neighbor algorithm in which closely related sequences were merged to remove PCR and sequencing errors. CDR3 sequences were aligned to IMGT reference sequences to assign V, D and J gene segments. For a sequence to be retained, at least a six-nucleotide match to both a V gene segment and a J gene segment was required. Rearrangements were called productive when the CDR3 lacked stop codons and stayed in frame with V and J; all others were non-productive. Following IMGT convention, CDR3 was defined as the stretch from the second conserved V-encoded cysteine to the conserved J-encoded phenylalanine. The earlier analysis of about 640 of the donors excluded any sequence lacking an unambiguous match to a single V gene segment. An earlier analysis of a few hundred of the donors called V segments functional above 56.7% productive rearrangements and segregating when the between-donor standard deviation exceeded 5%. A statistical classification framework was built for diagnosing cytomegalovirus status from the catalog of TCR beta chain sequences. In a later analysis, TCR nucleotide sequences were compared against IMGT/GENE-DB human TR gene sequences so that V and J genes could be assigned. A later analysis assigned CDR3 sequences and most-parsimonious VDJ recombination scenarios with the TCRdist pipeline. A later analysis defined each TCR beta chain by its CDR3 amino acid sequence plus V-gene family, and excluded reads lacking a unique V-gene family. A later analysis removed 500 to 650 highly shared, low-generation-probability nucleotide sequences to deal with suspected cross-contamination and a sequencing artifact. In a later analysis, a clonal expansion index was calculated for each public chain from normalized within-repertoire ranks of inferred template counts. A later analysis computed generation probabilities with a VDJ recombination model fitted to out-of-frame rearrangements, and checked the results against IGoR. Hypergeometric tests were used in a later analysis to score TCR-TCR, TCR-HLA and TCR-CMV co-occurrence, with a repertoire-size bias correction applied to the TCR pairs. In a later analysis, false discovery rates were estimated by permuting HLA or CMV assignments 20 times. In a later analysis, co-occurring TCRs were grouped using DBSCAN, with TCRdist sequence similarity added in when clustering inside HLA-allele-positive subsets. Repertoires with fewer than 30,000 or more than 120,000 public chains, plus five repertoires with anomalous nucleotide sharing, were excluded from co-occurrence clustering. Held by TCRdb, this immuneACCESS table contains in-frame sequences only and omits some clones. Under half of the omission traces to an unresolved V gene where checked; the cause of the rest is unknown. That table supplies the V and J calls and clone size; D and trimming were determined from the DNA. This sample gives some 150,000 clones in total; approximately 60% of them show up just once. 2.4% of the sample belongs to the ten largest clones.

The research as a whole found: Linkage disequilibrium might explain the correlated functional status among segregating V segments, but an unknown experimental factor could not be excluded. A further reported finding was that TCR beta sequences accurately predicted the HLA-A and HLA-B alleles for most subjects in the first cohort. Because HLA typing was missing for some donors at each locus, association tests included only the typed subset. According to the authors, the approach could potentially be generalized to other disease states and immunological phenotypes. A cluster of highly shared sequence variants was judged likely to represent a technical artifact of the sequencing pipeline. The classifier was reported to diagnose cytomegalovirus status with high specificity and sensitivity in both the original and validation cohorts. In a later analysis, most CMV-associated TCR beta chains were found to appear HLA-restricted, with HLA associations seemingly driven largely by CMV exposure. Most TCR sequences were seen in very few donors, while some public TCRs were found in many individuals. In a later genetic analysis, a missense DCLRE1C variant was associated with V-gene and J-gene trimming of TCR beta chains, and the association was replicated in an independent cohort. Roughly uniform sequencing depth across donors was assumed in presence/absence analyses, although this assumption may not hold. In this cohort, only TCR beta chains were sequenced, and detectable features were limited by the absence of alpha or paired-chain data. Assigning TCR associations to individual alleles was difficult when HLA alleles, especially DR and DQ, strongly co-occurred. In a later analysis, 15,000 to 20,000 TCR beta sequences were associated with specific HLA alleles at a false discovery rate of 0.05. Some IMGT-functional V segments, including TRBV6-2 and TRBV6-3, could not be told apart with the 87-base-pair reads, so those segments were excluded. In vitro tests confirmed that a few of the cytomegalovirus-associated TCR beta chains recognize cytomegalovirus antigens. An earlier analysis of around 500 of the donors showed that most TCR beta V segments appeared in productive rearrangements either about 87% or about 30% of the time, which broadly matched IMGT annotations. A later analysis reported that several top co-occurrence clusters appeared linked to parvovirus B19, influenza, CMV and Epstein-Barr virus. In the study, 150 to 200 TCR beta chains were listed as associated with cytomegalovirus. Because counts were too low, roughly 17 rarely observed V segments, including chromosome 9 orphons, were left out of the earlier analysis of approximately 580 of the donors. A later analysis found that TCR association rates varied across HLA loci, with DRB1 alleles showing the most associated TCRs and HLA-C alleles the fewest. A later analysis found that HLA-associated TCR beta chains were more clonally expanded and had lower generation probabilities than equally common non-associated chains. The only immune exposure information available for the cohort was CMV serostatus. A later genetic analysis reported fewer N-insertions in productive TCRs among donors in an Asian-associated ancestry cluster than the approximately 670-donor mean.

In total, 666 healthy bone marrow donors made up the cohort. At the time of sampling, every cohort member was nominally healthy, though immune exposures that went unrecorded were likely present. The donor was CMV seronegative and was included in the group of several hundred seronegative cohort members. A peripheral blood sample was provided by each donor, and peripheral blood mononuclear cells were used for TCR beta sequencing. The Qiagen DNeasy Blood Extraction Kit was used to extract genomic DNA from the blood cell samples. Spanning cysteine to phenylalanine, the CDR3 consists of 17 amino acids. The DNA shown is the 51-base CDR3, in frame from base 1. Germline trimming amounts to 1 base on V and 0 bases on J, with 11 as the count of junction bases outside the gene matches. CDR1 and CDR2 are drawn from the germline V gene (reference sequence): GTSNPN, SVGIG.

The chain is assembled from TRBV30 and TRBJ2-7; 8 of the junction bases match TRBD1. Sequenced input: PBMCs. The TCR was taken from a woman aged 40 to 50 in good health and CMV-seronegative. The CDR3 reads CAWSGAPGDRSSYEQYF. The DNA is as follows: TGTGCCTGGAGTGGGGCCCCCGGGGACAGGAGCTCCTACGAGCAGTACTTC.